The clone carrying this TCR beta chain was counted many times. Its antigen is still unknown. This sample stems from a study of early T cells in non-severe SARS-CoV-2 infection. Unique molecular identifier tags were affixed to discrete cDNA molecules. MiXCR, run by TCRdb on the 5' RACE reads, gives a single entry per CDR3 protein. The sample has more than 60,000 distinct CDR3 sequences; 4% to 5.5% are singletons. The CDR3 is made up of 11 amino acids. CDR1 SGHAT and CDR2 FQNNGV come from the germline V gene. Trimming shortened V by 2 bases and J by 5 bases, and 4 bases separated the two germline ends. The study's findings and limits: Matches to VDJdb favored anti-spike CD8 responses and missed private and CD4 specificities.

The chain joins TRBV11-2 to TRBJ2-7; D is undetermined. This TCR derives from an adult who was a healthcare worker with PCR-confirmed SARS-CoV-2 infection or an uninfected control (not recorded which). Input material: whole blood. CDR3 sequence: CASSLLDEQYF. The CDR3 DNA sequence: TGTGCCAGCAGCTTACTAGACGAGCAGTACTTC.